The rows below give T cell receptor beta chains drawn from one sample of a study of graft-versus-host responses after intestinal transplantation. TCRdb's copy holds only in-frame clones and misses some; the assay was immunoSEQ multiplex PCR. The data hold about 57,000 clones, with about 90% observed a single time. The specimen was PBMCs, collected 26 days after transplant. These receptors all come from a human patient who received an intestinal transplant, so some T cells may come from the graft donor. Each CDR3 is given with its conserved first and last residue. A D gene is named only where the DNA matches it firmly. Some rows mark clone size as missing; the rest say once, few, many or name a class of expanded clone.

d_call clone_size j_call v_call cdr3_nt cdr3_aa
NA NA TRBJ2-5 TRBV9 TGTGCCAGCAGCGTAGGGGTGGGTCCTCCGGGGGAGACCCAGTACTTC CASSVGVGPPGETQYF
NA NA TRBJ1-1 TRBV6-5 TGTGCCAGCAGTTACAACGAGGGCACTGAAGCTTTCTTT CASSYNEGTEAFF
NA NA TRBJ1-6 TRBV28 TGTGCCAGCAGTTTCTTATCTTGGGGCGATTCACCCCTCCACTTT CASSFLSWGDSPLHF
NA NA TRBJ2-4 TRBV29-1 TGCAGCGTTGAACTGGTTTCGGGAAACATTCAGTACTTC CSVELVSGNIQYF
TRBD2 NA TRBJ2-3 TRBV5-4 TGTGCCAGCAGCTTGGGAGCGGGGGGGGGCACAGATACGCAGTATTTT CASSLGAGGGTDTQYF
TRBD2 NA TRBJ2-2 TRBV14 TGTGCCAGCAGCCAACTAGCGGGGGCCGGGGAGCTGTTTTTT CASSQLAGAGELFF
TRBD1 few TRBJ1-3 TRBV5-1 TGCGCCAGCAGCCCGGAGGGGGCCAGAGAAGGAAACACCATATATTTT CASSPEGAREGNTIYF
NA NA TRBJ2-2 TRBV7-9 TGTGCCAGCAGAGGGCCAGGGATAGACACCGGGGAGCTGTTTTTT CASRGPGIDTGELFF
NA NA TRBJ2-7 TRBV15 TGTGCCACCAGCACTGACAGAAACGAGCAGTACTTC CATSTDRNEQYF
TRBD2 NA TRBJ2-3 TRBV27 TGTGCCAGCAGTTTTACTAGCGGGAGGGCAGATACGCAGTATTTT CASSFTSGRADTQYF
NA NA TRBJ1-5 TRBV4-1 TGCGCCAGCAGCCATGAAGGACTCTCGGGGCCCCAGCATTTT CASSHEGLSGPQHF
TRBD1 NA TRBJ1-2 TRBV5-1 TGCGCCAGCAGCTTCGAACCCCCGGACAGGGAGGGCTACACCTTC CASSFEPPDREGYTF
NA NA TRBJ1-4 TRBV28 TGTGCCAGCAGTTTATCGGGGAATGAAAAACTGTTTTTT CASSLSGNEKLFF
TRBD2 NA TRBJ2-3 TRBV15 TGTGCCTCCTCAGCGGGAGGATGGGGCACAGATACGCAGTATTTT CASSAGGWGTDTQYF
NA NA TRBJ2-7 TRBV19 TGTGCCAGTAGTATCAAAGGGGCCTCCTACGAGCAGTACTTC CASSIKGASYEQYF
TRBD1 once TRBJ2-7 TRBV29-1 TGCAGCGTTGAGGGCGAGGCAGGGGGCGAGCAGTACTTC CSVEGEAGGEQYF
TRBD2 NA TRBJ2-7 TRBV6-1 TGTGCCAGCAGTTATAGCGGGAGCTACGAGCAGTACTTC CASSYSGSYEQYF
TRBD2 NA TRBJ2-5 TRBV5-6 TGTGCCAGCAGCTTGGGTGTAGCGGGCCTTGAAGAGACCCAGTACTTC CASSLGVAGLEETQYF
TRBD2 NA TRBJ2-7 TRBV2 TGTGCCAGCAGCCAAACCGGGGAGCTAGCGGGAGCTCGGTACGAGCAGTACTTC CASSQTGELAGARYEQYF
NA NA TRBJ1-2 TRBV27 TGTGCCAGCAGTTTGAGGGTCCAGGCTGAATTTAGTGGCTACACCTTC CASSLRVQAEFSGYTF
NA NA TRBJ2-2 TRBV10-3 TGTGCCATCAGTGAGTCGACAGCGAACACCGGGGAGCTGTTTTTT CAISESTANTGELFF
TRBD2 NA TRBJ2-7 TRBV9 TGTGCCAGCAGCCCGACTAGCGGGGGGGCCTACGAGCAGTACTTC CASSPTSGGAYEQYF
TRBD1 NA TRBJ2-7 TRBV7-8 TGTGCCAGCAGTTCACTCCCCCCCCACAGGGGCATTTACGAGCAGTACTTC CASSSLPPHRGIYEQYF
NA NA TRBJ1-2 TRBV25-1 TGTGCCAGCAGTGAATATAGGGCAGGGGAGGGCTATGGCTACACCTTC CASSEYRAGEGYGYTF
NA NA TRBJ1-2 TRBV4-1 TGCGCCAGCAGACCCAGTAATTTCGGGGGAGCTAACTATGGCTACACCTTC CASRPSNFGGANYGYTF
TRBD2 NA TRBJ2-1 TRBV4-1 TGCGCCAGCAGCCAAACTAGCGGGGGGGTTTACTCCTACAATGAGCAGTTCTTC CASSQTSGGVYSYNEQFF
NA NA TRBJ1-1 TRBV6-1 TGTGCCAGCAGCAGCCAGCGGGACACTGAAGCTTTCTTT CASSSQRDTEAFF
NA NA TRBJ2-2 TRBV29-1 TGCAGCGTTCCTAGCGAGCATCGCGGGGAGCTGTTTTTT CSVPSEHRGELFF
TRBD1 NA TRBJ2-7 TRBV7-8 TGTGCCAGCAGCTTAGTTTCCGGACAGGGGGTCTACGAGCAGTACTTC CASSLVSGQGVYEQYF
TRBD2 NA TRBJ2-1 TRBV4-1 TGCGCCAGCAGCCAAGTGGGTCTAGCGGGCTACAATGAGCAGTTCTTC CASSQVGLAGYNEQFF
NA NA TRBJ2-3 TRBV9 TGTGCCAGCAGCGTAGATGTCTCCCCAGGGTTCACAGATACGCAGTATTTT CASSVDVSPGFTDTQYF
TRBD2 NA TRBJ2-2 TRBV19 TGTGCCAGTACCCCTAGCGGGGGGAGTCCGGGGGAGCTGTTTTTT CASTPSGGSPGELFF
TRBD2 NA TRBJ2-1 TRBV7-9 TGTGCCAGCAGATCGATGACTAGCGGGGAGTCCTACAATGAGCAGTTCTTC CASRSMTSGESYNEQFF
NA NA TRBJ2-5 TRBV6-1 TGTGCCAGCAGTGTCAGGCCGACCCAAGAGACCCAGTACTTC CASSVRPTQETQYF
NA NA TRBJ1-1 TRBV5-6 TGTGCCAGCAGCCCCGGAGGGAACACTGAAGCTTTCTTT CASSPGGNTEAFF
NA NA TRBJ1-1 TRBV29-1 TGCAGCGTTGTTGGCGACACCAAGAACACTGAAGCTTTCTTT CSVVGDTKNTEAFF
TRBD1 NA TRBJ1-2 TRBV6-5 TGTGCCAGCAGTTCCCTACCGACAGGGATGAAGAATGGCTACACCTTC CASSSLPTGMKNGYTF
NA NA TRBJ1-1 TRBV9 TGTGCCAGCAGCGTAGGGGTGACAGAAAACACTGAAGCTTTCTTT CASSVGVTENTEAFF
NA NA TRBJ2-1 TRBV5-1 TGCGCCAGCAGCTTAACAGGTGCCAAATCCTACAATGAGCAGTTCTTC CASSLTGAKSYNEQFF
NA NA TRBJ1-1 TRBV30 TGTGCCTGGAGGGGGCAGGGAAACACTGAAGCTTTCTTT CAWRGQGNTEAFF
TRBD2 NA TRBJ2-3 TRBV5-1 TGCGCCAGCAGCCCTAAACTAGCGGGAGGGACAGATACGCAGTATTTT CASSPKLAGGTDTQYF
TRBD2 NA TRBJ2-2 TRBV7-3 TGTGCCAGCAGCTTACCTCCCCCGGGACTAGCGGGAGACGCGAACACCGGGGAGCTGTTTTTT CASSLPPPGLAGDANTGELFF
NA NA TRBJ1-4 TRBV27 TGTGCCAGCAGTGTCACTCTCAGGGGAGATAATGAAAAACTGTTTTTT CASSVTLRGDNEKLFF
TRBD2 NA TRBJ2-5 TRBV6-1 TGTGCCAGCATGGCAGCGGGGGGGCCGTCCGAGACCCAGTACTTC CASMAAGGPSETQYF
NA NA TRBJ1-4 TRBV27 TGTGCCAGCAGTTCAAACAACAGGGCCTACGAACCCCTGTTTTTT CASSSNNRAYEPLFF
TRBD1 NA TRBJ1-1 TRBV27 TGTGCCAGCAGAGGAGGACAGGTAAGGCGTAGGACTGAAGCTTTCTTT CASRGGQVRRRTEAFF
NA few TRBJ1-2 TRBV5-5 TGTGCCAGCAGCTTGTATTACAGGGACAACTATGGCTACACCTTC CASSLYYRDNYGYTF
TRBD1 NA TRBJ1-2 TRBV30 TGTGCCTGGAGTGGAGACAGGGAGGACTATGGCTACACCTTC CAWSGDREDYGYTF
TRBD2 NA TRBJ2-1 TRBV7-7 TGTGCTAGCAGCTTAGGAGCGGGGCTTGCCTACAATGAGCAGTTCTTC CASSLGAGLAYNEQFF
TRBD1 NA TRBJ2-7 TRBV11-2 TGTGCCAGCAGCCAGGATAGGACAGGGGGCTTCTACGAGCAGTACTTC CASSQDRTGGFYEQYF
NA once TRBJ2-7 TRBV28 TGTGCCAGCAGTTCCCCAATCCGTCGACAGGCGATCTACGAGCAGTACTTC CASSSPIRRQAIYEQYF
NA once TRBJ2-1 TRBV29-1 TGCAGCGCGGGGAGCTCCTACAATGAGCAGTTCTTC CSAGSSYNEQFF